This TCR beta chain was documented in a study of somatic mutations in cytotoxic T cells in rheumatoid arthritis. Trimming at V came to 4 bases and at J to 1 base, leaving 6 bases not matched to a gene. The CDR3 has 16 residues. CDR1 and CDR2 from the germline V gene are MGHDK and SYGVNS. The method was immunoSEQ multiplex PCR; TCRdb's version includes in-frame clones alone and lacks a portion of them. The sample has about 14,000 clones, 60% to 85% seen once. What was sequenced was CD8+ T cells sorted from blood. This TCR was recovered from an adult with rheumatoid arthritis. The J gene is TRBJ2-1, the V gene TRBV25-1, with 8 positions matching TRBD2. The CDR3 DNA follows: TGTGCCAGCAGTGGCCCGGCGGGGGGATCCTACAATGAGCAGTTCTTC. Amino acid sequence: CASSGPAGGSYNEQFF.